This T cell receptor (beta chain) stems from a study of TIL therapy for anti-PD-1-resistant metastatic lung cancer. The overall study: Tumors carried a median approximately 1.6 non-synonymous mutations per megabase.

The libraries were made with immunoSEQ v3. The method was immunoSEQ multiplex PCR; TCRdb's version includes in-frame clones alone and lacks a portion of them. The table has 45,000 to 50,000 clones, just over 70% seen once. A note on this clone: Antigen: not known.

The CDR3 consists of 13 residues. As for time point: pre-treatment sample, taken before nivolumab and TIL therapy. Tumor tissue came from excised metastases, mostly pleural nodules or supraclavicular lymph nodes. Broader study findings: Treatment-naive, never-smoker and oncogene-addicted patients were overrepresented in this highly selected cohort.

This chain uses TRBV12-2 with TRBJ1-2; TRBD1, as called in the table, went unchecked against the DNA. TRBV12-2 is noted as a pseudogene. Here the sequenced sample was tumor tissue, taken at baseline. This sequence was found in a person between 30 and 79 years old with non-small cell lung cancer. As DNA, the CDR3 is TGTGCAAGTCGCTTAGTGGGCAGGGATGGCTACACCTTC. This gives the protein CASRLVGRDGYTF.